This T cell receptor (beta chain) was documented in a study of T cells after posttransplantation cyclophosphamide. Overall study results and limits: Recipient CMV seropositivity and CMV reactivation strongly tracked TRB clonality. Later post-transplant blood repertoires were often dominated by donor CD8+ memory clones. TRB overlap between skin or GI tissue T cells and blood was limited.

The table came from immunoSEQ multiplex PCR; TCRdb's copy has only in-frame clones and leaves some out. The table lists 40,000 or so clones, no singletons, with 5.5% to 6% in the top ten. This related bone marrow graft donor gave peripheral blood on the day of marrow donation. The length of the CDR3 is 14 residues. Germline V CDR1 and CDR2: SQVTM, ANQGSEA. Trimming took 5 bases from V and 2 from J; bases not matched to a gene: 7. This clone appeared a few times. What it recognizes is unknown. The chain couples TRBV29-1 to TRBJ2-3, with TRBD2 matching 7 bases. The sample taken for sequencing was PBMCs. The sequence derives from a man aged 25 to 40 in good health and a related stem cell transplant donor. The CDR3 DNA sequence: TGCAGCGTTCGCTCCGGGACTACCACAGATACGCAGTATTTT. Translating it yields CSVRSGTTTDTQYF.